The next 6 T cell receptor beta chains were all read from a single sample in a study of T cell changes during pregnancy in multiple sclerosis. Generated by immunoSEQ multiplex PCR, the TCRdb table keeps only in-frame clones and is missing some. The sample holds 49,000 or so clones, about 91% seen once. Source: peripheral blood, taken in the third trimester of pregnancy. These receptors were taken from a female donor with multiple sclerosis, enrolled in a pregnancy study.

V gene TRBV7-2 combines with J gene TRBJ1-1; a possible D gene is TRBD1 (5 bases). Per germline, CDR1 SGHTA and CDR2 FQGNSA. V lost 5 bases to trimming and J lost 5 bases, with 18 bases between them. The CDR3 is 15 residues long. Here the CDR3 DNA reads TGTGCCAGCAGCCCCCCGGGGTGGAGGGGAACTGAAGCTTTCTTT. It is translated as CASSPPGWRGTEAFF.

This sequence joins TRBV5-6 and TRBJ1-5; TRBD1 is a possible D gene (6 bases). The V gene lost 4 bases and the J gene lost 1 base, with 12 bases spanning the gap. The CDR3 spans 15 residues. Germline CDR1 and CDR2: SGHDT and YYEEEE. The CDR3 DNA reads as TGTGCCAGCAGCGGGGGCACAGGAAGCAATCAGCCCCAGCATTTT. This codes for CASSGGTGSNQPQHF.

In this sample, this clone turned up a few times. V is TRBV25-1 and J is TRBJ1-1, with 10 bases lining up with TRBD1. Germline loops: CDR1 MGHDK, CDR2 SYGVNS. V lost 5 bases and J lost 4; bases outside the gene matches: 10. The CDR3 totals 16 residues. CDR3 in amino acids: CASSPGTGVLGTEAFF. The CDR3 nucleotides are TGTGCCAGCAGTCCCGGGACAGGGGTTCTTGGCACTGAAGCTTTCTTT.

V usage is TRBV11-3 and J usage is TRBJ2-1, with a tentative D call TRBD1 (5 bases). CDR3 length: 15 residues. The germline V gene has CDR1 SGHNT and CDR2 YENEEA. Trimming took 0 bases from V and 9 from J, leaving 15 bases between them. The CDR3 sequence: CASSLDPAGQGEQFF. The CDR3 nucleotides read TGTGCCAGCAGCTTAGATCCTGCAGGGCAAGGTGAGCAGTTCTTC.

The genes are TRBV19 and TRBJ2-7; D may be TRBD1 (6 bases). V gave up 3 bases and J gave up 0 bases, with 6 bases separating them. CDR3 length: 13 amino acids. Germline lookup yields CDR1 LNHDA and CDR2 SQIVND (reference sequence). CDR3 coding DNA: TGTGCCAGTAGTATGGACAGCTCCTACGAGCAGTACTTC. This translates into CASSMDSSYEQYF.

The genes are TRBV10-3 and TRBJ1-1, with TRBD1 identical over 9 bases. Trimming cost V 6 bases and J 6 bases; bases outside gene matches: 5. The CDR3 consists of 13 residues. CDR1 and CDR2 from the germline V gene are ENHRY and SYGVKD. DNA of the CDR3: TGTGCCATCAGCGGACAGGGGATCTCTGAAGCTTTCTTT. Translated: CAISGQGISEAFF.